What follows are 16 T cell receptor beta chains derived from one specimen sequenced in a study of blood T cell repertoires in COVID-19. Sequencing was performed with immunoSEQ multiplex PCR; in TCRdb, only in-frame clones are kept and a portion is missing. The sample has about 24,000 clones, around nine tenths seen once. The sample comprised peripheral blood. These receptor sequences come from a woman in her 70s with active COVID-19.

The CDR3 DNA reads TGTGCCAGCAGCTTAACAGGGGGATACACTGAAGCTTTCTTT. Its translation: CASSLTGGYTEAFF. The V gene is TRBV13, the J gene TRBJ1-1, with 8 bases matching TRBD1. The CDR3 extends over 14 amino acids. The V segment lost 2 bases and the J segment 3 bases; nucleotides outside the gene matches: 2. Looked up from germline, CDR1 is PRHDT and CDR2 is FYEKMQ (reference sequence).

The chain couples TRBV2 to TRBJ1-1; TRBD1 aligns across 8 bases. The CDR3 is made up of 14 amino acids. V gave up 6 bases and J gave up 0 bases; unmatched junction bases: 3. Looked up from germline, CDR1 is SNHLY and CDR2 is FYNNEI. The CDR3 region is CASRRQGMNTEAFF. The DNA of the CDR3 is TGTGCCAGCAGGAGACAGGGGATGAACACTGAAGCTTTCTTT.

The CDR3 here is CVSGGAIDTQYF. CDR3 DNA: TGTGTTAGCGGGGGGGCCATAGATACGCAGTATTTT. The chain combines TRBV30 with TRBJ2-3; 11 nucleotides agree with TRBD2. There are 12 residues in the CDR3. CDR1 is GTSNPN, CDR2 SVGIG, per germline (reference sequence).

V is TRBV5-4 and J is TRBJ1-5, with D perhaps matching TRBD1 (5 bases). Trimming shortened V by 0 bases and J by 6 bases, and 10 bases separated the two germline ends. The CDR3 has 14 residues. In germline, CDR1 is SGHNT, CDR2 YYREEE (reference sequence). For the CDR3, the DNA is TGTGCCAGCAGCTTGGTAGGGGAGGGTCAGCCCCAGCATTTT. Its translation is CASSLVGEGQPQHF. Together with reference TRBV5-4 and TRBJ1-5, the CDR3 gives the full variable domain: ETGVTQSPTHLIKTRGQQVTLRCSSQSGHNTVSWYQQALGQGPQFIFQYYREEENGRGNFPPRFSGLQFPNYSSELNVNALELDDSALYLCASSLVGEGQPQHFGDGTRLSIL.

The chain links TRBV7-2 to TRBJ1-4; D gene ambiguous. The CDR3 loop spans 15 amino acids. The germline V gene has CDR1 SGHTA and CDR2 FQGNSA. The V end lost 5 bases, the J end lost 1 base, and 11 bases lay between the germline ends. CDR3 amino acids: CASSQSPVTNEKLFF. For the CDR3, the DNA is TGTGCCAGCAGCCAAAGTCCAGTAACTAATGAAAAACTGTTTTTT.

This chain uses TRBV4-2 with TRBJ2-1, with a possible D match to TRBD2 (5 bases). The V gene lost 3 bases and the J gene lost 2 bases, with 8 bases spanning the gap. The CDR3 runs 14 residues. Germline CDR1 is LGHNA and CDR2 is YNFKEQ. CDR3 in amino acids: CASSHRGTYNEQFF. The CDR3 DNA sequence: TGTGCCAGCAGCCATCGGGGAACCTACAATGAGCAGTTCTTC.

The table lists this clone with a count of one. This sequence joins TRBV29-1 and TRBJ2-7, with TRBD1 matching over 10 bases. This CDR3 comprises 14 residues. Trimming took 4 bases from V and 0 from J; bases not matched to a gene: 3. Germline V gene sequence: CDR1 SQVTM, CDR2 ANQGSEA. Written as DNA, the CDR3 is TGCAGCGTTGGGGACAGGGGTGGCTCCTACGAGCAGTACTTC. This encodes CSVGDRGGSYEQYF.

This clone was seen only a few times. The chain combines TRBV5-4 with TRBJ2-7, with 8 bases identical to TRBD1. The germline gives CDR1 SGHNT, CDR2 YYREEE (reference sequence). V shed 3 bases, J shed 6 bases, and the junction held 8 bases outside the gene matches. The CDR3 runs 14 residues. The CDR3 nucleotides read TGTGCCAGCAGCTACCCTAGACAGGGGAGCGAGCAGTACTTC. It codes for CASSYPRQGSEQYF.

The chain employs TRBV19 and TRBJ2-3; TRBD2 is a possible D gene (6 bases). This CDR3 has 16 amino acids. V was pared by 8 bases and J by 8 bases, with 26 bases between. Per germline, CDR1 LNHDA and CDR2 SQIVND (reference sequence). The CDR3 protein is CASSDSVAVLAGTQYF. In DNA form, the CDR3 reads TGTGCCAGTTCCGACTCTGTAGCGGTACTGGCGGGTACGCAGTATTTT.

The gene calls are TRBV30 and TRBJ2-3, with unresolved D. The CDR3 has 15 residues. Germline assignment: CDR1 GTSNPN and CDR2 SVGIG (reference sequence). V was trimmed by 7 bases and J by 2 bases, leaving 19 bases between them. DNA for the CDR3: TGTGCCTCGTGCGGCAGAACGCACGACACAGATACGCAGTATTTT. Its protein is CASCGRTHDTDTQYF. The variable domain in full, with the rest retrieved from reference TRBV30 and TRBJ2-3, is SQTIHQWPATLVQPVGSPLSLECTVEGTSNPNLYWYRQAAGRGLQLLFYSVGIGQISSEVPQNLSASRPQDRQFILSSKKLLLSDSGFYLCASCGRTHDTDTQYFGPGTRLTVL.

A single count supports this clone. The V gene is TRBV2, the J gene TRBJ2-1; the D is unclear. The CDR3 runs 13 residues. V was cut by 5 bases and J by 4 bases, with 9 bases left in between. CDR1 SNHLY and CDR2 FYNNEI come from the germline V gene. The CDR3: CASSLGPYNEQFF. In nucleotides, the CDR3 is TGTGCCAGCAGTCTTGGCCCTTACAATGAGCAGTTCTTC.

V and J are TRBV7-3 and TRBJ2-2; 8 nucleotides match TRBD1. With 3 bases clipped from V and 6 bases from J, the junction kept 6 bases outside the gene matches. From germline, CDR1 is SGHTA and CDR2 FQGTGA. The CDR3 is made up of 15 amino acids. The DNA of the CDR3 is TGTGCCAGCAGCTTGGCAGGGGGCTATGCCGGGGAGCTGTTTTTT. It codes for CASSLAGGYAGELFF.

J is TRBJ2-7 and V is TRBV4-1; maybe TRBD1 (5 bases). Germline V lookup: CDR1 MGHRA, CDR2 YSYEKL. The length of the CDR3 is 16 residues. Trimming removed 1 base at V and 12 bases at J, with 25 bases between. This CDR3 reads CASSQVGWGPTASLYF. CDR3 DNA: TGCGCCAGCAGCCAAGTAGGTTGGGGCCCGACAGCGAGTCTGTACTTC.

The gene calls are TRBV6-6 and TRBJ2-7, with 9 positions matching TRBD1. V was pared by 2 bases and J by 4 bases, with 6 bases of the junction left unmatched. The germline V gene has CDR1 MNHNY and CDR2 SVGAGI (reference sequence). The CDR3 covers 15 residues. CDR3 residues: CASSYRRTGVYEQYF. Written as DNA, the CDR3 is TGTGCCAGCAGTTACAGACGGACAGGGGTATACGAGCAGTACTTC.

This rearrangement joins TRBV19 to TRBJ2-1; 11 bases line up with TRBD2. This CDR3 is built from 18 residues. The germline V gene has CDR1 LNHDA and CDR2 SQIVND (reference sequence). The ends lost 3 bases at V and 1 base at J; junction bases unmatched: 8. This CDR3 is CASSIGSGGALSYNEQFF. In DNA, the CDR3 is TGTGCCAGTAGTATTGGTAGCGGGGGGGCCTTGTCCTACAATGAGCAGTTCTTC.

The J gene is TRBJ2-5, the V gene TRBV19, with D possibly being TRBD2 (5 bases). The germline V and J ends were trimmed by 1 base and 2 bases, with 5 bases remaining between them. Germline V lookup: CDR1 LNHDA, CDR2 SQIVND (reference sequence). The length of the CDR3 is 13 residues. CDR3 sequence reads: CASSIGRQETQYF. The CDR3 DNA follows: TGTGCCAGTAGTATAGGGAGGCAAGAGACCCAGTACTTC.